This T cell receptor (beta chain) was documented in a study of blood T cell repertoires in COVID-19. Study-level background: The study drew acute and convalescent COVID-19 samples from the United States, Italy and Spain.

Using immunoSEQ multiplex PCR, the repertoire was profiled, and TCRdb retains in-frame clones only, with some absent. The sample yields a few hundred thousand clones, roughly 82% seen once. The CDR3 length is 14 residues. Trimming left V 10 bases short and J 5 bases short, with 16 bases between. The germline CDR1 and CDR2 sequences are KGHDR and SFDVKD. The chain recombines TRBV24-1 with TRBJ2-2; a possible D gene is TRBD2 (6 bases). This receptor was identified in a man in his forties or fifties who had recovered from COVID-19. The sequencing input was peripheral blood. CDR3 bases: TGTGCCACGGAGACTAGTTTCAAAACCGGGGAGCTGTTTTTT. Amino acid sequence: CATETSFKTGELFF.